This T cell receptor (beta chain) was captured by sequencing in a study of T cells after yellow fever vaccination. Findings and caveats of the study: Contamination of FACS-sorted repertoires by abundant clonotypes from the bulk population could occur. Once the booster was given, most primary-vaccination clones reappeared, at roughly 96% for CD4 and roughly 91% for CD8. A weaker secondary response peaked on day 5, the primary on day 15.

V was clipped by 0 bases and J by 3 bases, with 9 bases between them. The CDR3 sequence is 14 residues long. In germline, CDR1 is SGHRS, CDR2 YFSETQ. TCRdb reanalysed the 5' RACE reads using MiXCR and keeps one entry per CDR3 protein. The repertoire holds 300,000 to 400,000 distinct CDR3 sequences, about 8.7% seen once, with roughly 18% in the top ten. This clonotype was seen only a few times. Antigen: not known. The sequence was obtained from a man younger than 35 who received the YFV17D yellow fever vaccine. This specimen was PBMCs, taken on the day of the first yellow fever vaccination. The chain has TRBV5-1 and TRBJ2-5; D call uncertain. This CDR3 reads CASSLADGEETQYF. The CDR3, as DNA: TGCGCCAGCAGCTTGGCGGACGGAGAAGAGACCCAGTACTTC.